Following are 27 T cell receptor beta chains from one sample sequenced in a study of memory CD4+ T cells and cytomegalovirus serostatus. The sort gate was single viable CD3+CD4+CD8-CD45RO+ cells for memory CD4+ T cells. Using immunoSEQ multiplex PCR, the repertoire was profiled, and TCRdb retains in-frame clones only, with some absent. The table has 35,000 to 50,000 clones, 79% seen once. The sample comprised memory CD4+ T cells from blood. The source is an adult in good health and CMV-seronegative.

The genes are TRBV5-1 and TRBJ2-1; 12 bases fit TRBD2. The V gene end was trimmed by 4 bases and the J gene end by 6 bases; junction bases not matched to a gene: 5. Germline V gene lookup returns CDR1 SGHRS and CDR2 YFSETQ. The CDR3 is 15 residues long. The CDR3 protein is CASSPGLAGINEQFF. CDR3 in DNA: TGCGCCAGCAGCCCCGGACTAGCGGGAATCAATGAGCAGTTCTTC.

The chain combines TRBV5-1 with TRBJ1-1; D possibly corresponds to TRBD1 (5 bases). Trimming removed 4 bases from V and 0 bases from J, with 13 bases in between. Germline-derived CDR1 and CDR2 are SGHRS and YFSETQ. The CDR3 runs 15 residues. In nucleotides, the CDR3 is TGCGCCAGCAGCCGGTCCGGGACGGTGAACACTGAAGCTTTCTTT. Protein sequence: CASSRSGTVNTEAFF.

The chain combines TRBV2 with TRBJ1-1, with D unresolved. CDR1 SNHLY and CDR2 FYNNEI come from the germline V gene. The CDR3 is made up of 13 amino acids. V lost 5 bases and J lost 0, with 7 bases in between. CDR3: CASSLDLNTEAFF. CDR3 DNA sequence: TGTGCCAGCAGTCTGGACCTGAACACTGAAGCTTTCTTT.

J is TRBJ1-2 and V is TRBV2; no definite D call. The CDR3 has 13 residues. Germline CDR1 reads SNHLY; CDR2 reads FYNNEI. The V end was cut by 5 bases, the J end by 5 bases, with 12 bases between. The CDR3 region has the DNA TGTGCCAGCAGTTATTTGAGGGCTTATGGCTACACCTTC. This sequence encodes CASSYLRAYGYTF.

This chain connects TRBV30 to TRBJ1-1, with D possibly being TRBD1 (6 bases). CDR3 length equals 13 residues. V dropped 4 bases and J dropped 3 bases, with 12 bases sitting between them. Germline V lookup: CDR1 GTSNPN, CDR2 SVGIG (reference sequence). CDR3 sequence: CAWTRTEYTEAFF. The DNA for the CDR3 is TGTGCCTGGACCAGGACAGAGTACACTGAAGCTTTCTTT.

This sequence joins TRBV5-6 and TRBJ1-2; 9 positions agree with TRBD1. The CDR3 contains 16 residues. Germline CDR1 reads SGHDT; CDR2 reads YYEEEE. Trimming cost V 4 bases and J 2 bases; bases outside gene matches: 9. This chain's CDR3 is CASSPTTGGFNYGYTF. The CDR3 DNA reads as TGTGCCAGCAGCCCCACGACAGGGGGTTTCAACTATGGCTACACCTTC. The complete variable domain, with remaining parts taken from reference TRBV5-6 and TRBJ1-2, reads DAGVTQSPTHLIKTRGQQVTLRCSPKSGHDTVSWYQQALGQGPQFIFQYYEEEERQRGNFPDRFSGHQFPNYSSELNVNALLLGDSALYLCASSPTTGGFNYGYTFGSGTRLTVV.

CDR3 nucleotides: TGTGCCAGCAGCTTAATTGGCACCACCTCTGGAAACACCATATATTTT. Amino acids: CASSLIGTTSGNTIYF. The V call is TRBV13, the J call TRBJ1-3; D is uncertain. Germline loops: CDR1 PRHDT, CDR2 FYEKMQ (reference sequence). V was cut by 2 bases and J by 0 bases, with 11 bases left in between. The CDR3 spans 16 residues.

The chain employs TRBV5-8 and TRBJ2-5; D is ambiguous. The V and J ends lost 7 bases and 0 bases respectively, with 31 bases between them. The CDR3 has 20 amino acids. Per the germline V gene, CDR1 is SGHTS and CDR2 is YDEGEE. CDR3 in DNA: TGTGCCAGCCCAGCTTATCCCGGACCCGCTAAGAGACGAAACCAAGAGACCCAGTACTTC. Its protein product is CASPAYPGPAKRRNQETQYF.

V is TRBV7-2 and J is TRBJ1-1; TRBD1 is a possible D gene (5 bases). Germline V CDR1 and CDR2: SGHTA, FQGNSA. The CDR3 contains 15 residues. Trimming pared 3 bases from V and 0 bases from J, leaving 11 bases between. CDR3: CASSLQTGLNTEAFF. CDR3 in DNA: TGTGCCAGCAGCTTGCAGACGGGGCTGAACACTGAAGCTTTCTTT.

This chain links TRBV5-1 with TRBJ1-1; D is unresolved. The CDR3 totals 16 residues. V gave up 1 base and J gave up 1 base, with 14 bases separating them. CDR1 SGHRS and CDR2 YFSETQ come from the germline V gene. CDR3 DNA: TGCGCCAGCAGCTTGAGACCCCAAAAGCAGAACACTGAAGCTTTCTTT. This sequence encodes CASSLRPQKQNTEAFF.

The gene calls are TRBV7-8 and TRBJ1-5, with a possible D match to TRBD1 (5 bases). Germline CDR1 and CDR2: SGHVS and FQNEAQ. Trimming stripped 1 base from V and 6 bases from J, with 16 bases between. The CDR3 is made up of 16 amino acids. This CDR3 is CASSLVAAGDGQPQHF. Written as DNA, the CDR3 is TGTGCCAGCAGCTTAGTAGCGGCCGGGGACGGTCAGCCCCAGCATTTT.

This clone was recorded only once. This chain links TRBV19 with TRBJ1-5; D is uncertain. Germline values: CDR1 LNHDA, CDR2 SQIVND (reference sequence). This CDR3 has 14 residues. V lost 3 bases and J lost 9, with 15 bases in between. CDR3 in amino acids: CASSILAAGPPQHF. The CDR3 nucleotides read TGTGCCAGTAGTATTTTGGCAGCTGGTCCGCCCCAGCATTTT.

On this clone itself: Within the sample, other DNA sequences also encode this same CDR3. The CDR3 nucleotides are TGTGCCAGCAGTTACGGGGGCGGACAGCCCCAGCATTTT. This gives the protein CASSYGGGQPQHF. The chain is built from TRBV6-6 and TRBJ1-5; a weak D match, TRBD1 (6 bases). The length of the CDR3 is 13 residues. Germline-derived CDR1 and CDR2 are MNHNY and SVGAGI (reference sequence). Deletions cut 2 bases from V and 7 bases from J, with 9 bases between.

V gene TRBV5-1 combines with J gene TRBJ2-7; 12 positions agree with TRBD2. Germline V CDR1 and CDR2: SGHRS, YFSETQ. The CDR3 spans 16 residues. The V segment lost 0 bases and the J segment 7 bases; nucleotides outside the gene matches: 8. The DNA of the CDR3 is TGCGCCAGCAGCTTGGCTAAGACTAGCGGGAGCTATGAGCAGTACTTC. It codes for CASSLAKTSGSYEQYF.

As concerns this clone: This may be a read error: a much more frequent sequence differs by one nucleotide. The DNA for the CDR3 is TGTGCCAGCAGCGCGACAGGGGTGAACACTGAAGCTTTCTTT. It specifies CASSATGVNTEAFF. The chain employs TRBV7-9 and TRBJ1-1, with 8 bases matching TRBD1. The CDR3 is 14 residues long. Germline lookup yields CDR1 SEHNR and CDR2 FQNEAQ (reference sequence). V shed 5 bases, J shed 0 bases, and the junction held 2 bases outside the gene matches.

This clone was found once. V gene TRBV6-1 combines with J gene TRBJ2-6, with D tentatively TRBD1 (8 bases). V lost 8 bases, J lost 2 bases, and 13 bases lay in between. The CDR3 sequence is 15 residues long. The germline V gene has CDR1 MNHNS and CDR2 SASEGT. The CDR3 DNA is TGTGCCAGCGTTACAGGGGGGGCTGGGGCCAACGTCCTGACTTTC. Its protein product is CASVTGGAGANVLTF.

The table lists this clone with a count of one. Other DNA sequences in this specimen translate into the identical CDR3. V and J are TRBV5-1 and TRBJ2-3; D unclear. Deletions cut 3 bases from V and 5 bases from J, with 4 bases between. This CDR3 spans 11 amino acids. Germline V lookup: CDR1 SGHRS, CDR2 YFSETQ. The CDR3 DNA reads TGCGCCAGCAGCTCCCAAGATACGCAGTATTTT. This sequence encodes CASSSQDTQYF.

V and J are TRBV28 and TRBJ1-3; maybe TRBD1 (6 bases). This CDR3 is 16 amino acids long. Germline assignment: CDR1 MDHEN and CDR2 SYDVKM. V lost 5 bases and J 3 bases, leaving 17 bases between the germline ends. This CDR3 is CASSPSLGGRGNTIYF. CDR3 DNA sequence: TGTGCCAGCAGTCCGTCTTTAGGGGGACGTGGAAACACCATATATTTT.

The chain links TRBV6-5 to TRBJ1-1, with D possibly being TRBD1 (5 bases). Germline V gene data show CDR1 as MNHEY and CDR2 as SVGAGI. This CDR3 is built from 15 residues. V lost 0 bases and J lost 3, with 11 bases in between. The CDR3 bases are TGTGCCAGCAGTTACTCGTGGACAATCGACACTGAAGCTTTCTTT. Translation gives CASSYSWTIDTEAFF.

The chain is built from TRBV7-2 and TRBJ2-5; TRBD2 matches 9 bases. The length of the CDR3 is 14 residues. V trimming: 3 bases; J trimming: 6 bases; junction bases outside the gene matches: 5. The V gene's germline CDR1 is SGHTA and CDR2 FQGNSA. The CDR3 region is CASSFSGGEQTQYF. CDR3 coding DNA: TGTGCCAGCAGCTTTAGCGGGGGAGAACAGACCCAGTACTTC. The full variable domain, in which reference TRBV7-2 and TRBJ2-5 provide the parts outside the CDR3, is GAGVSQSPSNKVTEKGKDVELRCDPISGHTALYWYRQSLGQGLEFLIYFQGNSAPDKSGLPSDRFSAERTGGSVSTLTIQRTQQEDSAVYLCASSFSGGEQTQYFGPGTRLLVL.

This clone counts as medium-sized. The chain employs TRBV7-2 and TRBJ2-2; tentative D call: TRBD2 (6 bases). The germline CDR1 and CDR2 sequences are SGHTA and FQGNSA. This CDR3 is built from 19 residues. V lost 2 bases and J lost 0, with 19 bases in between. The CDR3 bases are TGTGCCAGCAGCTTATCCCATGGGGGACTTTCGGCGAACACCGGGGAGCTGTTTTTT. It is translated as CASSLSHGGLSANTGELFF.

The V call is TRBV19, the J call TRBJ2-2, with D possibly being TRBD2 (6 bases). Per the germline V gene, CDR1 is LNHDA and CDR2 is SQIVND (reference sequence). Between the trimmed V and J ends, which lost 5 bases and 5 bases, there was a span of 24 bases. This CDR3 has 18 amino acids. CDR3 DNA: TGTGCCAGTAGTCCAAGACTAGGGTGGGAGGCTCGGACCGGGGAGCTGTTTTTT. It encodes CASSPRLGWEARTGELFF.

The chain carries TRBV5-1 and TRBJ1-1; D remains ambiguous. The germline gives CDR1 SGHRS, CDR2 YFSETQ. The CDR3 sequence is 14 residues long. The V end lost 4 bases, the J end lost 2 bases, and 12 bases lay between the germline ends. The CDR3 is CASSPDPPNTEAFF. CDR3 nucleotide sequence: TGCGCCAGCAGCCCGGACCCCCCTAACACTGAAGCTTTCTTT. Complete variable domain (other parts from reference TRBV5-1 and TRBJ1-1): KAGVTQTPRYLIKTRGQQVTLSCSPISGHRSVSWYQQTPGQGLQFLFEYFSETQRNKGNFPGRFSGRQFSNSRSEMNVSTLELGDSALYLCASSPDPPNTEAFFGQGTRLTVV.

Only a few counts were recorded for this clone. The DNA of the CDR3 is TGTGCTAGTGGTCGGCTTACCACCGGACTGAGCTCCTACAATGAGCAGTTCTTC. Residues: CASGRLTTGLSSYNEQFF. This chain connects TRBV12-5 to TRBJ2-1, with a weak D call TRBD2 (5 bases). Trimming pared 5 bases from V and 0 bases from J, leaving 20 bases between. Per germline, CDR1 LGHNT and CDR2 FRNRAP. This CDR3 region has 18 residues.

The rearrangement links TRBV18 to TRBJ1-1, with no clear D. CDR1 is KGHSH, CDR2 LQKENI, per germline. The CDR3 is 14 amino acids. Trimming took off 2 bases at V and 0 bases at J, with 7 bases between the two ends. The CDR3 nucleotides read TGTGCCAGCTCACCATGGCAGATGAACACTGAAGCTTTCTTT. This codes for CASSPWQMNTEAFF.

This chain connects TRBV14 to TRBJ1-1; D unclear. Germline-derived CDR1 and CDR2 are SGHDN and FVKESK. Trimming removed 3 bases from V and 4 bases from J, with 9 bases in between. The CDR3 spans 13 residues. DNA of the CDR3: TGTGCCAGCAGCCAGTCCCAGCTCACTGAAGCTTTCTTT. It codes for CASSQSQLTEAFF. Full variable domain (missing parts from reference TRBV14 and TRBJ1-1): EAGVTQFPSHSVIEKGQTVTLRCDPISGHDNLYWYRRVMGKEIKFLLHFVKESKQDESGMPNNRFLAERTGGTYSTLKVQPAELEDSGVYFCASSQSQLTEAFFGQGTRLTVV.

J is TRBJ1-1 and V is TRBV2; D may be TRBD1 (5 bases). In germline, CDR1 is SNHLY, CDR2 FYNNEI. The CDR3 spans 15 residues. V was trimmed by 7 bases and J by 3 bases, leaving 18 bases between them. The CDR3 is CASTGPGGVYTEAFF. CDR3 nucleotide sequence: TGTGCCAGCACCGGCCCCGGAGGGGTGTACACTGAAGCTTTCTTT.